Presented here are 7 T cell receptor beta chains from one specimen sequenced in a study of tumor and adjacent non-tumor tissue in lung cancer. The template was RNA from unsorted bulk tissue. This non-tumor lung sample came from over 3 cm beyond the tumor edge. A modified ARM-PCR protocol with three rounds of nested PCR amplified TCRbeta. One entry per CDR3 protein, called by TCRdb with MiXCR from the multiplex PCR reads. The sample lists about 110,000 distinct CDR3 sequences, roughly three fifths occurring once. Sequencing was performed on distant non-tumor lung tissue. The origin of the receptors is a man in his 60s with non-small cell lung cancer.

On this clonotype itself: A junction boundary mismatches the germline segment, possibly from a read error. CDR3 region: CASSPGGSDKQYF. CDR3 DNA sequence: TGTGCCAGCAGCCCCGGGGGCTCAGATAAGCAGTATTTT. The gene calls are TRBV12-3 or TRBV12-4 and TRBJ2-3, with D possibly being TRBD1 or TRBD2 (6 bases each). CDR3 length: 13 amino acids.

This clonotype has just a few counts. The genes are TRBV5-4 and TRBJ2-5; no reliable D call. CDR1 SGHNT and CDR2 YYREEE come from the germline V gene (reference sequence). The CDR3 is made up of 12 amino acids. Trimming stripped 3 bases from V and 9 bases from J, with 12 bases between. CDR3 sequence reads: CASSSTTRPQYF. For the CDR3, the DNA is TGTGCCAGCAGCTCCACGACGAGGCCCCAGTACTTC. Full variable domain (rest looked up from reference TRBV5-4 and TRBJ2-5): ETGVTQSPTHLIKTRGQQVTLRCSSQSGHNTVSWYQQALGQGPQFIFQYYREEENGRGNFPPRFSGLQFPNYSSELNVNALELDDSALYLCASSSTTRPQYFGPGTRLLVL.

The chain is built from TRBV20-1 and TRBJ1-2; D is unclear. This CDR3 is 12 amino acids long. V shed 7 bases and J shed 4 bases, with 13 bases lying between them. Germline V gene sequence: CDR1 DFQATT, CDR2 SNEGSKA (reference sequence). CDR3 region: CSVSTDPYGYTF. CDR3 DNA sequence: TGCAGTGTATCGACCGATCCCTATGGCTACACCTTC.

This clonotype was seen at least ten times. The chain joins TRBV29-1 to TRBJ1-1, with TRBD1 identical over 9 bases. This CDR3 is built from 13 residues. With 3 bases clipped from V and 8 bases from J, the junction kept 7 bases outside the gene matches. Per the germline V gene, CDR1 is SQVTM and CDR2 is ANQGSEA. The CDR3, as DNA: TGCAGCGTTGAGAGACAGGGGGGTGGCGAAGCTTTCTTT. Protein: CSVERQGGGEAFF.

The chain links TRBV11-2 to TRBJ2-1; D gene uncertain. This CDR3 spans 9 amino acids. In germline, CDR1 is SGHAT, CDR2 FQNNGV. V lost 10 bases and J 9 bases, leaving 7 bases between the germline ends. The CDR3 loop reads CATWSEQFF. Written as DNA, the CDR3 is TGTGCCACTTGGAGTGAGCAGTTCTTC.

This clonotype was recorded once. The chain combines TRBV7-3 with TRBJ2-3; D unresolved. CDR1 is SGHTA and CDR2 is FQGTGA in the germline V gene. The CDR3 has 15 amino acids. Trimming took 5 bases from V and 6 from J, leaving 18 bases between them. The chain's CDR3 is CASSAGRANTDTQYF. In nucleotides, the CDR3 is TGTGCCAGCAGCGCAGGAAGAGCTAACACTGATACGCAGTATTTT.

This clonotype was observed a handful of times. The junction and the germline gene differ at one end; a read error may be behind it. The chain links TRBV30 to TRBJ2-1; weak D call: TRBD2 (6 bases). CDR1 GTSNPN and CDR2 SVGIG come from the germline V gene (reference sequence). The CDR3 has 15 residues. The CDR3 region has the DNA TGTGCCTGGAGTGAATCGGACGCTCAGGGAGGTGAGCAGTTATTC. The encoded protein is CAWSESDAQGGEQLF.